Shown below are 7 T cell receptor beta chains from a single sample sequenced in a study of T cells in Graves' hyperthyroidism and ophthalmopathy. RNA transcripts served as the template for amplifying TCR beta CDR3 regions. The TCR CDR3 first-round RT-PCR relied on the HTBI primer set. Via MiXCR, TCRdb re-called the multiplex PCR reads, giving one row per CDR3 protein. The repertoire consists of around 620,000 distinct CDR3 sequences, with about a sixth occurring once and the leading ten covering 3.5% to 4%. Sequenced sample: blood. These receptors all come from a woman under 40 with Graves' hyperthyroidism.

Concerning this clonotype: This could be a read error, since a much larger clone is one nucleotide away. The chain uses TRBV3-1 and TRBJ2-1; 8 bases match TRBD2. The CDR3 has 15 residues. V lost 4 bases to trimming and J lost 5 bases; unmatched junction nucleotides: 7. The germline V gene encodes CDR1 LGHDT and CDR2 YNNKEL (reference sequence). The CDR3 DNA reads as TGTGCCAGCAGCCGAGAATTTAGCGGGAACAATGAGCAGTTCTTC. Amino acids: CASSREFSGNNEQFF.

This clonotype was seen more than once but under ten times. The J gene is TRBJ1-4, the V gene TRBV5-1, with TRBD1 identical over 7 bases. This CDR3 has 16 residues. Germline CDR1 is SGHRS and CDR2 is YFSETQ. Losses at the gene ends were 0 bases for V and 2 bases for J; bases not matched to a gene: 4. The CDR3 nucleotides read TGCGCCAGCAGCTTGGTGGCAGGGGGTACTAATGAAAAACTGTTTTTT. It specifies CASSLVAGGTNEKLFF.

CDR3 nucleotide sequence: TGTGCCAGCAGCCCCCGGGAACCCTCCTACGAGCAGTACTTC. It encodes CASSPREPSYEQYF. J is TRBJ2-7 and V is TRBV7-9; D might be TRBD2 (5 bases). This CDR3 comprises 14 residues. Germline-derived CDR1 and CDR2 are SEHNR and FQNEAQ (reference sequence). Trimming cost V 5 bases and J 0 bases, with 11 bases left between them. Based on the CDR3 plus reference TRBV7-9 and TRBJ2-7, the full variable domain is DTGVSQNPRHKITKRGQNVTFRCDPISEHNRLYWYRQTLGQGPEFLTYFQNEAQLEKSRLLSDRFSAERPKGSFSTLEIQRTEQGDSAMYLCASSPREPSYEQYFGPGTRLTVT.

A word on this clonotype: The junction does not match germline at one end; this may be a read error. The gene calls are TRBV20-1 and TRBJ2-7; 7 bases agree with TRBD2. This CDR3 spans 14 amino acids. Germline V lookup: CDR1 DFQATT, CDR2 SNEGSKA (reference sequence). The CDR3 protein is CSAEERTRYYEQHF. The CDR3 DNA follows: TGCAGTGCTGAAGAACGGACTAGGTATTACGAGCAGCACTTC.

For this clonotype: This may come from a read error, since a much larger clone is one base off. CDR3 nucleotide sequence: TGTGCCAGCTCACGGACTAGCGACTACAATGAGCAGTCCTTC. Translated, it gives CASSRTSDYNEQSF. The chain uses TRBV18 and TRBJ2-1; 9 nucleotides match TRBD2. This CDR3 is 14 amino acids long. CDR1 and CDR2 from the germline V gene are KGHSH and LQKENI.

The chain uses TRBV9 and TRBJ1-2; D call uncertain. The CDR3 totals 15 residues. V was cut by 2 bases and J by 4 bases, with 15 bases left in between. Germline assignment: CDR1 SGDLS and CDR2 YYNGEE. CDR3 nucleotides: TGTGCCAGCAGCGTTAGTGGGTATCTCCCCTATGGCTACACCTTC. Residues: CASSVSGYLPYGYTF.

This clonotype appeared many times. V and J are TRBV12-3 or TRBV12-4 and TRBJ2-1; TRBD2 agrees at 12 bases. V dropped 6 bases and J dropped 9; count of bases not matched to a gene: 9. The CDR3 has 15 residues. The CDR3: CASSLTSGSVGEQFF. CDR3 DNA sequence: TGTGCCAGCAGCCTGACTAGCGGGAGTGTCGGTGAGCAGTTCTTC.